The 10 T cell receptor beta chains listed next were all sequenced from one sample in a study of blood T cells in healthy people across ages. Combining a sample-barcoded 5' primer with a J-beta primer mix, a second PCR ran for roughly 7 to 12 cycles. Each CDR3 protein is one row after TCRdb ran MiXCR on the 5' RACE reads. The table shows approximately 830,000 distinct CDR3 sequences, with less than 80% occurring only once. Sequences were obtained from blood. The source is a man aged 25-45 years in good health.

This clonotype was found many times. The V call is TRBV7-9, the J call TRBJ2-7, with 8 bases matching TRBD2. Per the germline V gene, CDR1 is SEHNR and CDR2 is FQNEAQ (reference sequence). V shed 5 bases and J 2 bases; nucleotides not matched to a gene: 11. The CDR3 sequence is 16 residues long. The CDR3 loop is CASSNPRVAGTYEQYF. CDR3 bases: TGTGCCAGCAGCAACCCTCGGGTAGCGGGGACCTACGAGCAGTACTTC.

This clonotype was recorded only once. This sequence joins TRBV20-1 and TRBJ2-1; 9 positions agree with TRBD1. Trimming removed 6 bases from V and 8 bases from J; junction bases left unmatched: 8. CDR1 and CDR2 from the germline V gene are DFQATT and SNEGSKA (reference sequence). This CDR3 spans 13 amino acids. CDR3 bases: TGCAGTGCACGTACGGGACAGGGTGATGAGCAGTTCTTC. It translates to CSARTGQGDEQFF.

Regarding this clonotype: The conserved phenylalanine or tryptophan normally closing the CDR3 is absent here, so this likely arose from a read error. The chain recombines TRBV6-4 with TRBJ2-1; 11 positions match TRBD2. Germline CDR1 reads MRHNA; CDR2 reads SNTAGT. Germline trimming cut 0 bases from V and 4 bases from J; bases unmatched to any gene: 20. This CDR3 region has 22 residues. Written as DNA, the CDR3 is TGTGCCAGCAGTGACTCAACGGGTCGGCTAGCGGGGGGTTTTAGGGATTACAATGAGCAGTTCTTA. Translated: CASSDSTGRLAGGFRDYNEQFL.

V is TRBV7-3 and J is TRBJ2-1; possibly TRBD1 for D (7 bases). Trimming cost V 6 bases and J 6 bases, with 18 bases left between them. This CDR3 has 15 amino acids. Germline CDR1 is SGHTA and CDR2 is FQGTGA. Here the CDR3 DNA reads TGTGCCAGCAGATCAGGGGGGACCGTACCCAATGAGCAGTTCTTC. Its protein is CASRSGGTVPNEQFF.

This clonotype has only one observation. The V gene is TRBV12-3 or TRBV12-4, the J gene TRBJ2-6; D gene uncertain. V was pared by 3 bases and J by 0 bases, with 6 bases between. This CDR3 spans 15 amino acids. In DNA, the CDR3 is TGTGCCAGCAGTTTCCGGATCTCTGGGGCCAACGTCCTGACTTTC. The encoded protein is CASSFRISGANVLTF.

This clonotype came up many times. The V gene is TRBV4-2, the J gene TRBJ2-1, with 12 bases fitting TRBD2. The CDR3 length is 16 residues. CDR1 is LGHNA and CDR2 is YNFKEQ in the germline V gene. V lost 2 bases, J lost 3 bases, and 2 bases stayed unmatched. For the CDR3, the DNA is TGTGCCAGCAGCCAAACTAGCGGGGGGCTCTACAATGAGCAGTTCTTC. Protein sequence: CASSQTSGGLYNEQFF.

The CDR3 DNA reads TGTGCCAGCAGTTTAGGGGGAAGGGCACCCCTCCACTTT. As protein: CASSLGGRAPLHF. J is TRBJ1-6 and V is TRBV27; D possibly corresponds to TRBD1 (5 bases). The germline CDR1 and CDR2 sequences are MNHEY and SMNVEV (reference sequence). This CDR3 has 13 residues. V gave up 2 bases and J gave up 11 bases, with 10 bases separating them.

The CDR3 loop reads CASSPGAVGGSYEQYF. CDR3 in DNA: TGCGCCAGCAGCCCCGGGGCCGTGGGAGGCTCCTACGAGCAGTACTTC. This sequence joins TRBV4-3 and TRBJ2-7, with D maybe TRBD2 (6 bases). The CDR3 spans 16 residues. From germline, CDR1 is LGHNA and CDR2 YSLEER. The V gene lost 4 bases and the J gene lost 0 bases, with 16 bases spanning the gap.

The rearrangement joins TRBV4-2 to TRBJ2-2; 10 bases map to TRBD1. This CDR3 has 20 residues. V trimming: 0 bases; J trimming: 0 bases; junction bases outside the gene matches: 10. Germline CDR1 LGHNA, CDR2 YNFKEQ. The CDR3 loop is CASSQDSGQGDFSNTGELFF. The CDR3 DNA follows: TGTGCCAGCAGCCAAGATTCAGGACAGGGGGATTTCTCGAACACCGGGGAGCTGTTTTTT.

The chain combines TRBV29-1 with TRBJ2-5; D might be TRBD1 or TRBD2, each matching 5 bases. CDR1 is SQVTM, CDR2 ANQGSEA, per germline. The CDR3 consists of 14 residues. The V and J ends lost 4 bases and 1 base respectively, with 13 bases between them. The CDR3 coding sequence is TGCAGCGTTGCCACCGGGACGGTCCAAGAGACCCAGTACTTC. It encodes CSVATGTVQETQYF.